This entry concerns a single TCR beta chain. Its antigen is unknown. The sample is drawn from a study of cytomegalovirus exposure and HLA in healthy donors. The PCR used 60 Vbeta and 13 Jbeta primers. Some clones are missing from TCRdb's copy, which holds only in-frame ones; the method was immunoSEQ multiplex PCR. The data contain approximately 190,000 clones, roughly 70% of them seen just once; the ten biggest clones take up 1.5% to 2%. CDR3 length: 14 amino acids. Germline V gene sequence: CDR1 SGHTA, CDR2 FQGNSA. J lost 2 bases, V lost 5 bases, and 6 bases had no gene match. Findings and limits, study-wide: Several V segments, TRBV6-2 and TRBV6-3 among them, could not be told apart and were dropped.

The sequenced material came from PBMCs. The sequence was obtained from a young woman in good health and CMV-seronegative. The chain combines TRBV7-2 with TRBJ2-7, with TRBD2 matching 7 bases. CDR3 loop: CASSIPGLTYEQYF. CDR3 DNA sequence: TGTGCCAGCAGCATCCCGGGACTAACCTACGAGCAGTACTTC. The entire variable domain, with the rest obtained from reference TRBV7-2 and TRBJ2-7, is as follows: GAGVSQSPSNKVTEKGKDVELRCDPISGHTALYWYRQSLGQGLEFLIYFQGNSAPDKSGLPSDRFSAERTGGSVSTLTIQRTQQEDSAVYLCASSIPGLTYEQYFGPGTRLTVT.